This T cell receptor (beta chain) was sequenced for a study of cytomegalovirus exposure and HLA in healthy donors. Germline V gives CDR1 SGHDT, CDR2 YYEEEE. The trim removed 0 bases at V and 0 bases at J, leaving 10 bases unmatched. This CDR3 has 18 amino acids. This PCR relied on a set of 60 Vbeta primers and 13 Jbeta primers. Produced via immunoSEQ multiplex PCR; TCRdb's table is partial and in-frame only. Of about 170,000 clones listed, around 78% are singletons. The chain employs TRBV5-6 and TRBJ1-1, with 8 bases fitting TRBD1. The source material was PBMCs. The TCR comes from a woman younger than 45 in good health and CMV-seropositive. CDR3 sequence (DNA): TGTGCCAGCAGCTTGGTATACTGGTGGGACAGGTTGAACACTGAAGCTTTCTTT. Translated: CASSLVYWWDRLNTEAFF.